The 27 T cell receptor beta chains presented below share a single source sample, sequenced in a study of T cell clusters in autoimmune cytopenias. Approximately 36,000 genome equivalents of blood DNA were amplified for TRB. TRB rearrangements were amplified by touch-down multiplex PCR with mixed TRB-A/B primers. TCRdb re-called the multiplex PCR reads and gives one entry per CDR3 protein, without DNA. This sample's table has 8,000 to 9,500 distinct CDR3 sequences. Input material: peripheral blood. These receptors were obtained from a human donor with an autoimmune cytopenia or autoimmune hepatitis (not recorded which).

The chain joins TRBV11-2 to TRBJ1-1; TCRdb picks TRBD1, but there is no DNA to check that call. The CDR3 is made up of 14 amino acids. Germline CDR1 reads SGHAT; CDR2 reads FQNNGV. The CDR3 reads CASSPRVWNTEAFF.

The V and J genes are TRBV20-1 and TRBJ1-5; TCRdb proposes TRBD1, but this gene call is untestable without DNA. Looked up from germline, CDR1 is DFQATT and CDR2 is SNEGSKA (reference sequence). The CDR3 extends over 12 amino acids. The CDR3 loop is CSGNRVGQPQHF.

This chain links TRBV27 with TRBJ1-6; as DNA is missing, the TRBD1 call by TCRdb cannot be tested. This CDR3 has 14 residues. Germline CDR1 and CDR2: MNHEY and SMNVEV (reference sequence). This CDR3 is CASSFTGGYSPLHF.

The chain links TRBV11-1 to TRBJ2-1. CDR1 is SGHAT and CDR2 is FQDESV in the germline V gene (reference sequence). The CDR3 totals 11 residues. The CDR3 region is CATRTYNEQFF.

V is TRBV20-1 and J is TRBJ2-7. CDR1 DFQATT and CDR2 SNEGSKA come from the germline V gene (reference sequence). The CDR3 sequence is 13 residues long. CDR3 amino acids: CSPSTGIRNEQYF.

This clonotype is labeled medium-sized based on frequency. The chain couples TRBV30 to TRBJ2-1; without DNA, the TCRdb call of TRBD1 cannot be checked. CDR3 length: 12 amino acids. CDR1 is GTSNPN and CDR2 is SVGIG in the germline V gene (reference sequence). The CDR3 loop is CAWTGGGDEQFF. Looking up the rest from reference TRBV30 and TRBJ2-1 gives the full variable domain: SQTIHQWPATLVQPVGSPLSLECTVEGTSNPNLYWYRQAAGRGLQLLFYSVGIGQISSEVPQNLSASRPQDRQFILSSKKLLLSDSGFYLCAWTGGGDEQFFGPGTRLTVL.

This clonotype is identified as medium-sized (0.01 to 0.1%) from frequency. The chain has TRBV6-1 and TRBJ2-1. Germline CDR1 MNHNS, CDR2 SASEGT. The length of the CDR3 is 13 residues. The CDR3 loop reads CASREGVSNEQFF.

The chain couples TRBV27 to TRBJ2-2; TCRdb picks TRBD1, but there is no DNA to check that call. The CDR3 consists of 15 residues. Per the germline V gene, CDR1 is MNHEY and CDR2 is SMNVEV (reference sequence). This CDR3 reads CASSSGTGVFGELFF.

The rearrangement links TRBV20-1 to TRBJ2-3. The CDR3 is 16 residues long. Germline V gene sequence: CDR1 DFQATT, CDR2 SNEGSKA (reference sequence). The CDR3 protein is CSASPTSTSGIDTQYF.

This clonotype is medium-sized (0.01 to 0.1%) by frequency. V usage is TRBV6-6 and J usage is TRBJ2-1; TCRdb's D call, TRBD2, is unchecked because there is no DNA. CDR1 and CDR2 (germline): MNHNY, SVGAGI (reference sequence). The CDR3 consists of 15 residues. The CDR3 region is CASSRLASSYNEQFF.

This clonotype is labeled medium-sized based on frequency. V gene TRBV5-4 combines with J gene TRBJ2-1; without DNA, the TCRdb call of TRBD1 cannot be checked. The CDR3 sequence is 16 residues long. The germline CDR1 and CDR2 sequences are SGHNT and YYREEE (reference sequence). The CDR3 region is CASSLFARAEGNEQFF. Complete variable domain (other parts from reference TRBV5-4 and TRBJ2-1): ETGVTQSPTHLIKTRGQQVTLRCSSQSGHNTVSWYQQALGQGPQFIFQYYREEENGRGNFPPRFSGLQFPNYSSELNVNALELDDSALYLCASSLFARAEGNEQFFGPGTRLTVL.

This clonotype is labeled medium-sized based on frequency. The rearrangement links TRBV12-3 or TRBV12-4 to TRBJ1-1; with no DNA, the TCRdb D assignment of TRBD1 cannot be verified. The CDR3 is 13 residues long. CDR3: CASSFKARTEAFF.

Considering frequency, this clonotype is medium-sized (0.01 to 0.1%). The V call is TRBV13, the J call TRBJ2-2; TCRdb returns TRBD1, unconfirmable since there is no DNA. Per germline, CDR1 PRHDT and CDR2 FYEKMQ (reference sequence). This CDR3 has 15 residues. This chain's CDR3 is CASSPPDIDTGELFF. The entire variable domain, with the rest obtained from reference TRBV13 and TRBJ2-2, is as follows: AAGVIQSPRHLIKEKRETATLKCYPIPRHDTVYWYQQGPGQDPQFLISFYEKMQSDKGSIPDRFSAQQFSDYHSELNMSSLELGDSALYFCASSPPDIDTGELFFGEGSRLTVL.

This clonotype registers medium-sized by frequency. The chain has TRBV6-5 and TRBJ2-2; TCRdb's D call, TRBD2, is unchecked because there is no DNA. The CDR3 length is 15 residues. CDR1 and CDR2 (germline): MNHEY, SVGAGI. The CDR3 loop reads CASWTGTSSTGELFF.

The rearrangement links TRBV12-3 or TRBV12-4 to TRBJ1-5; TCRdb picks TRBD1, but there is no DNA to check that call. The CDR3 runs 14 residues. The CDR3 is CASSFIQGDQPQHF.

This clonotype counts as medium-sized by frequency. V gene TRBV6-5 combines with J gene TRBJ2-2. Germline V gene data show CDR1 as MNHEY and CDR2 as SVGAGI. CDR3 length: 14 amino acids. The CDR3 sequence is CASREIPFTGELFF.

The chain uses TRBV7-2 and TRBJ1-5. The CDR3 covers 18 residues. Germline V lookup: CDR1 SGHTA, CDR2 FQGNSA. The CDR3 spells CARSYYHLSDPSNQPQHF.

This clonotype counts as medium-sized by frequency. V and J are TRBV7-2 and TRBJ1-1; the TCRdb D gene call, TRBD1, has no DNA to confirm it. Germline CDR1 SGHTA, CDR2 FQGNSA. The CDR3 sequence is 14 residues long. The CDR3 sequence: CASSPQGRGTEAFF.

Frequency places this clonotype as medium-sized (0.01 to 0.1%). The chain couples TRBV7-9 to TRBJ1-4. Germline CDR1 and CDR2: SEHNR and FQNEAQ (reference sequence). The CDR3 has 12 residues. The CDR3 is CASSSTESELFF.

This chain uses TRBV27 with TRBJ2-1; TCRdb names TRBD1, which stays unverified in the absence of DNA. Germline CDR1 MNHEY, CDR2 SMNVEV (reference sequence). The CDR3 runs to 16 residues. This chain's CDR3 is CASSWVRDGPYNEQFF.

In terms of frequency, this clonotype is medium-sized. The rearrangement uses TRBV29-1 and TRBJ2-7; TCRdb proposes TRBD1, but this gene call is untestable without DNA. Looked up from germline, CDR1 is SQVTM and CDR2 is ANQGSEA. CDR3 length: 15 amino acids. The CDR3 protein is CSVEGGAAGIYEQYF.

V gene TRBV5-6 combines with J gene TRBJ2-2. The germline V gene has CDR1 SGHDT and CDR2 YYEEEE. CDR3 length: 12 amino acids. The CDR3 loop is CASSFSTGELFF. The whole variable domain, filled in from reference TRBV5-6 and TRBJ2-2, reads DAGVTQSPTHLIKTRGQQVTLRCSPKSGHDTVSWYQQALGQGPQFIFQYYEEEERQRGNFPDRFSGHQFPNYSSELNVNALLLGDSALYLCASSFSTGELFFGEGSRLTVL.

The rearrangement uses TRBV27 and TRBJ1-6; without DNA, the TCRdb call of TRBD1 cannot be checked. The CDR3 has 14 amino acids. Germline CDR1 and CDR2: MNHEY and SMNVEV (reference sequence). The CDR3 spells CASSWTGGNSPLHF.

This clonotype is labeled medium-sized based on frequency. The chain carries TRBV6-6 and TRBJ2-7; TCRdb's D call, TRBD2, is unchecked because there is no DNA. Germline V gives CDR1 MNHNY, CDR2 SVGAGI (reference sequence). The CDR3 runs 14 residues. CDR3 loop: CASTPEGLPYEQYF.

This rearrangement joins TRBV27 to TRBJ2-1; the TCRdb D gene call, TRBD1, has no DNA to confirm it. The germline CDR1 and CDR2 sequences are MNHEY and SMNVEV (reference sequence). The CDR3 is 14 residues long. The CDR3 sequence is CATAPGGGYNEQFF.

Its frequency marks this clonotype as medium-sized (0.01 to 0.1%). The V and J genes are TRBV29-1 and TRBJ2-1; absent DNA, TCRdb's TRBD2 call cannot be checked. This CDR3 comprises 16 residues. Germline V gene lookup returns CDR1 SQVTM and CDR2 ANQGSEA. CDR3 sequence: CSVEGLAGGPRGEQFF.

This clonotype is called medium-sized based on its frequency. The rearrangement links TRBV29-1 to TRBJ2-3; the D call of TRBD1 rests on TCRdb alone, since no DNA is present to check it. The CDR3 consists of 12 residues. Germline CDR1 reads SQVTM; CDR2 reads ANQGSEA. CDR3 in amino acids: CSVEAGGDTQYF.